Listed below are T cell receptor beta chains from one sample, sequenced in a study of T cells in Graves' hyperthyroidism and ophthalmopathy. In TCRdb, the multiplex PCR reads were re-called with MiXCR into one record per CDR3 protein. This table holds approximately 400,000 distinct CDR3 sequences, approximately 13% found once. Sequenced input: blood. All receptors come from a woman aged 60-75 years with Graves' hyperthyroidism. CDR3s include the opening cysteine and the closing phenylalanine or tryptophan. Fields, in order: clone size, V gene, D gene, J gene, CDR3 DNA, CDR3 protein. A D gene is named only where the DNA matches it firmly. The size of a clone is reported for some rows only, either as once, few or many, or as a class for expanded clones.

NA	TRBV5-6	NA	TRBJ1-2	TGTGCCAGCAGCTCCCCGGACCCCCTTTCAGCGAGCTACACCTTC	CASSSPDPLSASYTF
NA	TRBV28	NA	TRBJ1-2	TGTGCCAGCAGCCCGTCGGGAGGCCAAGGGACCTCCGGGAGCTATGGCTACACCTTC	CASSPSGGQGTSGSYGYTF
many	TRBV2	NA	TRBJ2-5	TGTGCCAACGGGCCCCAGCGAGAGACCCAGTACTTC	CANGPQRETQYF
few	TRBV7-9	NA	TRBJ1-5	TGTGCCAGCAGCCTCTTGGGGTACAATCAGCCCCAGCATTTT	CASSLLGYNQPQHF
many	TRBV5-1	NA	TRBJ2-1	TGCGCCAGCAGCTTGGAGGCCTTGGCGGGTGAGCAGTTCTTC	CASSLEALAGEQFF
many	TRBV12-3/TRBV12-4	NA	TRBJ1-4	TGTGCCAGCAGTTTTCGAGGGGATGAAAAACTGTTTTTT	CASSFRGDEKLFF
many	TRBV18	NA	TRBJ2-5	TGTGCCAGCTCACCACGAGAAGAGACCCAGTACTTC	CASSPREETQYF
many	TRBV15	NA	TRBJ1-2	TGTGCCACTCAGAGTCGCCCTAACTATGGCTACACCTTC	CATQSRPNYGYTF
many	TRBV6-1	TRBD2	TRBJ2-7	TGTGCCAGCAGGGGGGGGCTAGCGGGGGCCTGGGAGCAGTACTTC	CASRGGLAGAWEQYF
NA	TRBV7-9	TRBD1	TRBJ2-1	TGTGCCAGCAGCTTAGCGACAGGGTCGCGGTTCTTC	CASSLATGSRFF
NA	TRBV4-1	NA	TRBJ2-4	TGCGCCAGCAGCCAACTCGGAGGGCCCGGGAACATTCAGTACTTC	CASSQLGGPGNIQYF
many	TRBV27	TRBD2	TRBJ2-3	TGTGCCAGCACCGCGGGGGGCACAGATACGCAGTATTTT	CASTAGGTDTQYF
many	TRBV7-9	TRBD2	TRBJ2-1	TGTGCCAGCAGCTTAGGTGGAGCGGGAAGCTCCTACAATGAGCAGTTCTTC	CASSLGGAGSSYNEQFF
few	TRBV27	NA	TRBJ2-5	TGTGCCAGCAGTTTCGCGGGACGATCCCAAGAGACCCAGTACTTC	CASSFAGRSQETQYF
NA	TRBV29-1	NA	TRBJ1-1	TGCAGCGCCAAAATCCGGGACCAGGGGACGGCTTTCTTT	CSAKIRDQGTAFF
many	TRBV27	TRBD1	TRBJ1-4	TGTGCCAGCAGTTCCCCGGGACAGGGCGAAGAAAAACTGTTTTTT	CASSSPGQGEEKLFF
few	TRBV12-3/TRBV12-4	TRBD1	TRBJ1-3	TGTGCCAGCAGTGGACAGGGAATAGGAAACACCATATATTTT	CASSGQGIGNTIYF
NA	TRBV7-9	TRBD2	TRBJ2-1	TGTGCCAGCAGCTCCAGCGGGAGTGCCTACAATGAGCAGTTCTTC	CASSSSGSAYNEQFF
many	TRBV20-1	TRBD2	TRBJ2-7	TGCAGTGCTAGAGAGACGACTAGCGGGAGCTACGAGCAGTACTTC	CSARETTSGSYEQYF
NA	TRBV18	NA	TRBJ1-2	TGTGCCAGCTCACCACTTGATACGGGGTTTATGAACTATGGCTACACCTTC	CASSPLDTGFMNYGYTF
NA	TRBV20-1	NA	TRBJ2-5	TGCAGTGCCCCGAGCGGGGAGACCCAGTACTTC	CSAPSGETQYF
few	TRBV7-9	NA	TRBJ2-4	TGTGCCAGCAGCTTAGCGTCAGTTACCTTGTACTTC	CASSLASVTLYF
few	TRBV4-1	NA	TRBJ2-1	TGCGCCAGCAGCCATAATTCCGGGACCACCTACAATGAGCAGTTCTTC	CASSHNSGTTYNEQFF
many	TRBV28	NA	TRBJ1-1	TGTGCCAGCCGGTGGGGCCAGGGCACTGAAGCTTTCTTT	CASRWGQGTEAFF
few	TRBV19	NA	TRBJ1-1	TGTGCCAGTAGCTCAGGGGCGTTCGGGGCTGAAGCTTTCTTT	CASSSGAFGAEAFF
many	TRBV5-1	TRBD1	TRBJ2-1	TGCGCCAGCAGCTTCGGACAGGGGGGATCCTACAATGAGCAGTTCTTC	CASSFGQGGSYNEQFF
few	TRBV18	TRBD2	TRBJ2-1	TGTGCCAGCTCACCAGGACTAGCGGTACACAATGAGCAGTTCTTC	CASSPGLAVHNEQFF
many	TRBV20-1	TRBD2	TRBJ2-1	TGCAGTGCTAAACTAGCGGACTACAATGAGCAGTTCTTC	CSAKLADYNEQFF
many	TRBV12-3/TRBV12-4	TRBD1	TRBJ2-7	TGTGCCAGCAGTTCTGCCCCGGGACAGCTAGCTACCTACGAGCAGTACTTC	CASSSAPGQLATYEQYF
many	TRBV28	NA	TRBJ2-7	TGTGCCAGCAGTTTTGCGGACTCACGTTCCTACGAGCAGTACTTC	CASSFADSRSYEQYF
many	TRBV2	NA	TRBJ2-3	TGTGCCAGCAGTGGGATGGAAAGAAGTCGGGCAGATACGCAGTATTTT	CASSGMERSRADTQYF
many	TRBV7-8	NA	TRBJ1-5	TGTGCCAGCAGCCATAGAGCAGGGGATCAGCCCCAGCATTTT	CASSHRAGDQPQHF
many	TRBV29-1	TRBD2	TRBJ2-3	TGCAGCGTAGCGGGAGAGGCGACAGATACGCAGTATTTT	CSVAGEATDTQYF
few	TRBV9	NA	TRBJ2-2	TGTGCCAGCAGCGTAGATGAGGGAGGTTCCGGGGAGCTGTTTTTT	CASSVDEGGSGELFF
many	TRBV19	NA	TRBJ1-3	TGTGCCAGTAGTATAACGGGGACAAACTCTGGAAACACCATATATTTT	CASSITGTNSGNTIYF
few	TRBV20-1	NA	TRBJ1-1	TGCAGTGCTAGAGAAACCAGGGCCTACACTGAAGCTTTCTTT	CSARETRAYTEAFF
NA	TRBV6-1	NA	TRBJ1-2	TGTGCCAGCAGTGAAGCAGGGGCCACTAACTATGGCTACACCTTC	CASSEAGATNYGYTF
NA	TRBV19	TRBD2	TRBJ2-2	TGTGCCAGTAGTACTGGACTAGCGGGGGGGGAGCTGTTTTTT	CASSTGLAGGELFF
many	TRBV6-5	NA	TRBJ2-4	TGTGCCAGCAGTTACTCGCTAGGTAGAGCCAAAAACATTCAGTACTTC	CASSYSLGRAKNIQYF
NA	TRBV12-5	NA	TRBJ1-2	TGTGCTAGTGGTCCCCTCTGGCTAGGCTACACCTTC	CASGPLWLGYTF
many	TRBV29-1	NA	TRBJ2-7	TGCAGCCCGAAGGGCATTACCGAGCAGTACTTC	CSPKGITEQYF
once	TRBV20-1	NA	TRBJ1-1	TGCAGTGCTAGATGCCAGTCCACTGAAGCTTTCTTT	CSARCQSTEAFF
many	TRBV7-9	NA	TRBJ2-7	TGTGCCAGCAGCTTAGAAATGGTGACCTACGAGCAGTACTTC	CASSLEMVTYEQYF
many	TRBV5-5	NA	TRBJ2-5	TGTGCCAGCAGCCGAGGGGGAGGGGCGCGGGAGACCCAGTACTTC	CASSRGGGARETQYF
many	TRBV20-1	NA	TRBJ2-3	TGCAGTGCTAGAACACCCGCGTGGATAGAACACACAGATACGCAGTATTTT	CSARTPAWIEHTDTQYF
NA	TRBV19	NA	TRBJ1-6	TGTGCCAGTAGTATGGACAGCCTACGAAGATTCTCCTATAATTCACCCCTCCACTTT	CASSMDSLRRFSYNSPLHF
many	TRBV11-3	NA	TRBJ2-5	TGTGCCAGCAGCTTAAGGCAGGGAAAAGAGACCCAGTACTTC	CASSLRQGKETQYF
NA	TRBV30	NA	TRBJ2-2	TGTGCCTGGAGTGTGGGGGGCCCCGGGGAGCTGTTTTTT	CAWSVGGPGELFF
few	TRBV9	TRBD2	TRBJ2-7	TGTGCCAGCAGCCGGGGAGGGACCGCAGCCTACGAGCAGTACTTC	CASSRGGTAAYEQYF
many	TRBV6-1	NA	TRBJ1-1	TGTGCCAGCAGGTACGGACGGAACACTGAAGCTTTCTTT	CASRYGRNTEAFF
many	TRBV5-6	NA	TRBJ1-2	TGTGCCAGCACCCCTGGAGGCAGCCACTATGGCTACACCTTC	CASTPGGSHYGYTF
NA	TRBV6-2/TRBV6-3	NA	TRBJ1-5	TGTGCCAGCAGTCACAAGAATCAGCCCCAGCATTTT	CASSHKNQPQHF
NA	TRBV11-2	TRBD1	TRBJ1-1	TGTGCCAGCAGCCAAAGACAGGGTGAAGCTTTCTTT	CASSQRQGEAFF
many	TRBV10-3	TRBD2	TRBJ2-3	TGTGCCATCAGTTCGACTAGCGGGAGGGCCCATACGCAGTATTTT	CAISSTSGRAHTQYF
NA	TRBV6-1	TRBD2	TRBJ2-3	TGTGCCAGCAGTACCGGACTAGCGGGAGGAGATACGCAGTATTTT	CASSTGLAGGDTQYF
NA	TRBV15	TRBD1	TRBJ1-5	TGTGCCACCAGCAGGGACAGGGCGCAGCCCCAGCATTTT	CATSRDRAQPQHF
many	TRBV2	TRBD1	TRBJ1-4	TGTGCCAGCAGTGAGACAGGGGATAATGAAAAACTGTTTTTT	CASSETGDNEKLFF